A single count supports the clone carrying this TCR beta chain. The target antigen is unknown. The data derive from a study of cytomegalovirus exposure and HLA in healthy donors. Whole-study findings and limits: In a later analysis, HLA-associated TCR beta chains were more clonally expanded than equally common others. At a 0.05 false discovery rate, a later analysis found approximately 15,000 TCR beta sequences to be associated with HLA alleles.

The PCR was carried out with 60 Vbeta primers and 13 Jbeta primers. The assay was immunoSEQ multiplex PCR, and TCRdb's table has in-frame clones only and misses some. The sample contains some 200,000 clones, 75% to 85% of which appear only once. From germline, CDR1 is MNHNS and CDR2 SASEGT. The CDR3 is made up of 13 amino acids. Trimming shortened V by 3 bases and J by 3 bases, and 8 bases separated the two germline ends. V and J are TRBV6-1 and TRBJ1-2; D call uncertain. This TCR derives from a boy younger than 18 in good health and CMV-seronegative. Sequenced material: PBMCs. The chain's CDR3 is CASSDLPDYGYTF. In nucleotides, the CDR3 is TGTGCCAGCAGTGACCTCCCGGACTATGGCTACACCTTC.